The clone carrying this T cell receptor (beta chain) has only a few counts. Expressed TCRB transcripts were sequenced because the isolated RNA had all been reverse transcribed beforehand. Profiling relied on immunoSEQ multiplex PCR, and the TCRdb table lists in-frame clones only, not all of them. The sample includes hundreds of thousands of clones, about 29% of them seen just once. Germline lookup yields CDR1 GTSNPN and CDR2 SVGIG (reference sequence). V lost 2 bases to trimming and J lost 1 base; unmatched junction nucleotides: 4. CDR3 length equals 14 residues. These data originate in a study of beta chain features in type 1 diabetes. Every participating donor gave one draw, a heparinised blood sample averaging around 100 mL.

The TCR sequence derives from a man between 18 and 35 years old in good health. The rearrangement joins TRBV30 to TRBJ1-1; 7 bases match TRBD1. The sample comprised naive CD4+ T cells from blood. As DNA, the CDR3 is TGTGCCTGGAGTCCGGGACAGTCGAACACTGAAGCTTTCTTT. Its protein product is CAWSPGQSNTEAFF.